The sequence of this T cell receptor beta chain was determined in a study of control samples from healthy donors and cancer patients. Only in-frame clones appear in the TCRdb table, and some are missing; sequencing was by immunoSEQ multiplex PCR. The sample has about 99,000 clones; more than 85% are singletons. The germline V and J ends were trimmed by 0 bases and 12 bases, with 11 bases remaining between them. CDR1 is SGHAT and CDR2 is FQNNGV in the germline V gene. The CDR3 sequence is 12 residues long. Material: PBMCs. This receptor was taken from a man aged 60 to 69 with lung cancer. The V call is TRBV11-2, the J call TRBJ1-1; D possibly corresponds to TRBD1 (5 bases). CDR3 residues: CASSLDRVITFF. In nucleotides, the CDR3 is TGTGCCAGCAGCTTAGACAGGGTAATTACTTTCTTT.